One and the same sample provided the 17 T cell receptor beta chains below, sequenced in a study of identical twins (TCRdb year 2016). Library prep was done by 5' RACE. The listed sequencing device is Illumina HiSeq 2000. Clones were called with MiXCR by TCRdb after fastp trimmed the public reads at Q25, and only in-frame beta chains were retained. Each entry merges the rows of one CDR3 protein and shows their most common DNA and genes. The sample records 310,000 or so distinct CDR3 sequences, roughly 8.6% of which are singletons. The leading ten clones occupy over 2% of the sample. The sample was also linked to a second study, of yellow fever vaccine responses in identical twins.

Input material: memory (CD45RO+) T cells sorted from blood. The cell subset or site label for this specimen denotes: CD45RO+ enriched T cells. These receptor sequences come from a woman in her late teens or twenties in good health.

This clonotype was counted many times. The chain links TRBV5-1 to TRBJ1-1; weak D call: TRBD1 (5 bases). CDR3 length equals 14 residues. Germline assignment: CDR1 SGHRS and CDR2 YFSETQ. V dropped 4 bases and J dropped 6 bases, with 16 bases sitting between them. CDR3 DNA sequence: TGCGCCAGCAGCGCTCTTGCAGGGAGCTCTGAAGCTTTCTTT. It is translated as CASSALAGSSEAFF.

This clonotype was seen repeatedly, ten times or more. The chain carries TRBV12-3 or TRBV12-4 and TRBJ1-1; D might be TRBD1 (6 bases). V was shortened by 6 bases and J by 1 base, with 15 bases between the two germline ends. There are 15 residues in the CDR3. Written as DNA, the CDR3 is TGTGCCAGCAGCCCGGTCGACAGGCAGAACACTGAAGCTTTCTTT. Protein sequence: CASSPVDRQNTEAFF.

This clonotype has ten or more counts. The gene calls are TRBV7-6 and TRBJ2-1; perhaps TRBD1 as D (6 bases). This CDR3 comprises 15 residues. Germline values: CDR1 SGHVS, CDR2 FNYEAQ. V lost 5 bases and J 5 bases, leaving 16 bases between the germline ends. The CDR3 DNA reads as TGTGCCAGCAGCACACAGGGAAGAGGGCACAATGAGCAGTTCTTC. It encodes CASSTQGRGHNEQFF.

The table lists this clonotype with a few counts. The gene calls are TRBV7-8 and TRBJ1-2; no definite D call. CDR1 and CDR2 (germline): SGHVS, FQNEAQ. This CDR3 comprises 13 residues. V was cut by 5 bases and J by 7 bases, with 14 bases left in between. This CDR3 reads CASSPEAFLGYTF. The CDR3 region has the DNA TGTGCCAGCAGCCCAGAGGCCTTTCTTGGCTACACCTTC.

This clonotype was found many times. One end of the junction does not line up with germline, which may come from a read error. V gene TRBV5-3 combines with J gene TRBJ1-5; a possible D gene is TRBD1 (5 bases). TRBV5-3 is classed as an ORF, of uncertain function. The CDR3 length is 16 residues. CDR3 coding DNA: TGTGCCAGCAGCTTGGGGCTGGGGTCCATCGATCAGCCCCAGCATTTT. Protein product: CASSLGLGSIDQPQHF.

V usage is TRBV7-9 and J usage is TRBJ1-4, with D unclear. The CDR3 has 12 amino acids. Trimming cost V 4 bases and J 6 bases, with 6 bases left between them. CDR1 is SEHNR, CDR2 FQNEAQ, per germline (reference sequence). CDR3 in amino acids: CASSYGDEKLFF. In DNA, the CDR3 is TGTGCCAGCAGCTACGGGGATGAAAAACTGTTTTTT.

This clonotype was observed many times. The rearrangement links TRBV4-1 to TRBJ2-2; D not resolved. The CDR3 is made up of 18 amino acids. Germline assignment: CDR1 MGHRA and CDR2 YSYEKL. V lost 1 base and J 13 bases, leaving 28 bases between the germline ends. CDR3 nucleotides: TGCGCCAGCAGCCAAGTGGAAGGGAACGTGGCTAGACCGTGGTGGCTGTTTTTT. It codes for CASSQVEGNVARPWWLFF.

The chain couples TRBV27 to TRBJ2-3; 7 bases line up with TRBD2. Trimming took 10 bases from V and 5 from J; bases not matched to a gene: 15. Germline CDR1 and CDR2: MNHEY and SMNVEV (reference sequence). This CDR3 has 15 residues. This CDR3 reads CATLPLGRAEDTQYF. The DNA for the CDR3 is TGTGCCACCCTCCCCCTTGGGAGGGCCGAAGATACGCAGTATTTT.

This clonotype appeared once. The genes are TRBV6-5 and TRBJ2-3; TRBD2 matches 7 bases. Losses at the gene ends were 1 base for V and 7 bases for J; bases not matched to a gene: 8. Per the germline V gene, CDR1 is MNHEY and CDR2 is SVGAGI. The CDR3 is made up of 15 amino acids. CDR3 protein: CASSYYEAGPYTQYF. CDR3 DNA sequence: TGTGCCAGCAGTTACTACGAAGCGGGACCATATACGCAGTATTTT.

This clonotype was detected only a few times. The chain links TRBV11-2 to TRBJ1-6, with TRBD1 as a possible D gene (5 bases). The CDR3 is 18 residues long. Germline CDR1 SGHAT, CDR2 FQNNGV. Trimming stripped 2 bases from V and 8 bases from J, with 22 bases between. The CDR3 is CASSLFALRDAPYSPLHF. DNA of the CDR3: TGTGCCAGCAGCTTATTTGCCCTCCGGGACGCCCCGTATTCACCCCTCCACTTT.

This clonotype turned up a few times. The V call is TRBV10-3, the J call TRBJ1-5; D is unclear. V was cut by 4 bases and J by 3 bases, with 4 bases left in between. The CDR3 runs 12 residues. CDR1 is ENHRY, CDR2 SYGVKD, per germline. The CDR3 reads CAISGANQPQHF. The DNA of the CDR3 is TGTGCCATCAGTGGGGCCAATCAGCCCCAGCATTTT.

The table lists this clonotype with a few counts. The CDR3 bases are TGCAGTGCTTCCGTGGTTGGGCAGGTTTTAGGACAGCCCCAGCATTTT. Translating it yields CSASVVGQVLGQPQHF. The genes are TRBV20-1 and TRBJ1-5; D unclear. Germline values: CDR1 DFQATT, CDR2 SNEGSKA (reference sequence). The CDR3 sequence is 16 residues long. The germline V and J ends were trimmed by 5 bases and 7 bases, with 24 bases remaining between them.

This clonotype appeared many times. The CDR3 region is CASRPRHMDAGELFF. For the CDR3, the DNA is TGTGCCAGCAGACCTAGACATATGGACGCCGGGGAGCTGTTTTTT. The V gene is TRBV12-3 or TRBV12-4, the J gene TRBJ2-2; D is unresolved. V shed 6 bases and J shed 6 bases, with 17 bases lying between them. This CDR3 region has 15 residues.

The chain employs TRBV19 and TRBJ2-1; D remains ambiguous. The V gene lost 1 base and the J gene lost 6 bases, with 10 bases spanning the gap. Germline CDR1 and CDR2: LNHDA and SQIVND (reference sequence). This CDR3 contains 14 residues. The CDR3 coding sequence is TGTGCCAGTAGTATAGTCCCCTCCCGCAATGAGCAGTTCTTC. As protein: CASSIVPSRNEQFF.

The chain couples TRBV28 to TRBJ2-1; TRBD2 agrees at 11 bases. The V gene end was trimmed by 8 bases and the J gene end by 6 bases; junction bases not matched to a gene: 18. The CDR3 sequence is 18 residues long. Germline V lookup: CDR1 MDHEN, CDR2 SYDVKM. CDR3 DNA: TGTGCCAGCCAAGCCCGGGGGGTAGCGGGGGGGCAGGGCAATGAGCAGTTCTTC. As protein: CASQARGVAGGQGNEQFF.

V usage is TRBV11-2 and J usage is TRBJ2-7, with TRBD2 matching over 12 bases. With V trimmed by 1 base and J by 2 bases, 3 bases remained unmatched. This CDR3 region has 16 residues. Germline CDR1 SGHAT, CDR2 FQNNGV. CDR3 sequence (DNA): TGTGCCAGCAGCTTAGGGGGACTAGCGGGCGCCTACGAGCAGTACTTC. Translation gives CASSLGGLAGAYEQYF.

This chain uses TRBV5-5 with TRBJ1-1; no firm D call. Germline CDR1 reads SGHKS; CDR2 reads YYEKEE (reference sequence). This CDR3 comprises 16 residues. The V gene lost 4 bases and the J gene lost 2 bases, with 18 bases spanning the gap. The chain's CDR3 is CASSLDVAVSNTEAFF. In DNA, the CDR3 is TGTGCCAGCAGCCTCGACGTAGCGGTTTCAAACACTGAAGCTTTCTTT.